The following is a TCR beta chain sequence with its context. The target antigen is unknown. This sample is part of a study of shared clonotypes between healthy human individuals. TCRdb keeps only in-frame clones here, not all; method: immunoSEQ multiplex PCR. Among over 750,000 clones listed, just over 95% were seen once. Naive CD8 cells lacked CD45RO and underwent positive selection for CCR7, leaving out terminally differentiated effector memory CD45RA+ cells. HIV-negative, healthy adults without recent acute infections or vaccinations were the donors. Study-level points and caveats: The study's rarefaction showed incomplete sorted-subset sequencing despite large depth. The sharing of 4% to 5.5% of naive CD4 clonotypes was seen across a few donors.

The receptor was isolated from a young man in good health. Sequencing was carried out using naive CD8+ T cells sorted from blood.

CDR3 sequence reads: CASSSTRVDEQFF. CDR3 sequence (DNA): TGTGCCAGCAGCTCGACTAGGGTCGATGAGCAGTTCTTC. The V gene is TRBV7-8, the J gene TRBJ2-1, with D perhaps TRBD2 (6 bases). Germline CDR1 is SGHVS and CDR2 is FQNEAQ. V was shortened by 4 bases and J by 8 bases, with 12 bases between the two germline ends. The CDR3 covers 13 residues.